This T cell receptor beta chain was captured by sequencing in a study of blood T cell repertoires in COVID-19. About the research overall: T cells, B-cell-depleted T cells, or PBMCs provided the cDNA or gDNA that served as material.

In the source study's methods: How many nucleated cells were present was estimated from reference gene primer amplification. Sequencing was performed with immunoSEQ multiplex PCR; in TCRdb, only in-frame clones are kept and a portion is missing. The DNA was the basis for D and trimming; V, J and clone size are from that table. The sample lists roughly 330,000 clones; approximately 87% were seen once. Participants' own reports of clinical history determined their cohort assignment. Germline V gene sequence: CDR1 MNHEY, CDR2 SMNVEV (reference sequence). V was pared by 5 bases and J by 7 bases, with 13 bases of the junction left unmatched. The CDR3 extends over 16 amino acids.

Input material: PBMCs or T cells enriched from blood (not recorded which). The chain joins TRBV27 to TRBJ2-1, with 8 bases matching TRBD2. This TCR was sampled from a woman aged 25 to 39 who had recovered from COVID-19. This chain's CDR3 is CASSILAGTVANEQFF. The CDR3 DNA reads TGTGCCAGCAGTATTCTAGCGGGCACCGTGGCAAATGAGCAGTTCTTC.